This T cell receptor beta chain came from a study of shared clonotypes between healthy human individuals. Study-wide findings and caveats: Clonotypes shared by all four donors outscored non-shared clonotypes in generation probability. Sorted-subset sequencing was shown by rarefaction to be incomplete despite large depth.

The V gene's germline CDR1 is ENHRY and CDR2 SYGVKD. The ends were cut back, 4 bases at V and 0 bases at J, with 5 bases in the middle. The CDR3 is made up of 13 amino acids. The assay was immunoSEQ multiplex PCR, and TCRdb's table has in-frame clones only and misses some. The table lists approximately 2.5 million clones, roughly 92% of them singletons. Adults of Caucasian background living in Nashville, Tennessee made up all donors. Concerning this clone: The antigen remains undetermined.

Material: naive CD4+ T cells sorted from blood. Subset here: CD45RA+ positively selected. The genes are TRBV10-3 and TRBJ2-3; no clear D. This TCR came from a man aged 18-30 years in good health. CDR3 sequence reads: CAISASSTDTQYF. The CDR3 DNA is TGTGCCATCAGTGCGTCTAGCACAGATACGCAGTATTTT.